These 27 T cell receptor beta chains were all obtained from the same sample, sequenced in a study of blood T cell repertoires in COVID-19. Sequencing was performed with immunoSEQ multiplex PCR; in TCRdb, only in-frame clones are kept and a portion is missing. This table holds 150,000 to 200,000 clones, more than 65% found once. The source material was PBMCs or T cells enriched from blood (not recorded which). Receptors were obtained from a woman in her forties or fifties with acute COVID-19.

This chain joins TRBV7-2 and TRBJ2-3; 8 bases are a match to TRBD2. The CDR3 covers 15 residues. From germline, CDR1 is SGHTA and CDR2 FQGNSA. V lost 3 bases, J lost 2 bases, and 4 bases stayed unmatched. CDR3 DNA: TGTGCCAGCAGCTTCTCTAGCGGGTACACAGATACGCAGTATTTT. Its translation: CASSFSSGYTDTQYF.

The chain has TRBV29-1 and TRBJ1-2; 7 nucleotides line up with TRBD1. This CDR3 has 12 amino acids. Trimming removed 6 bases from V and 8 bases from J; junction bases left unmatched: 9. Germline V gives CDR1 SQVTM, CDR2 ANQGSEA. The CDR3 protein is CSVPDRVGGYTF. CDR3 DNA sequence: TGCAGCGTACCCGACAGGGTAGGCGGCTACACCTTC.

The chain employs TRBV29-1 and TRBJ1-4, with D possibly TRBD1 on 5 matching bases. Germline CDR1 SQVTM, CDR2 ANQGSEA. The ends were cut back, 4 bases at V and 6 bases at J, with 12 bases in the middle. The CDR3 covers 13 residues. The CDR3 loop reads CSVVGREHEKLFF. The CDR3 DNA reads TGCAGCGTTGTAGGCAGGGAACATGAAAAACTGTTTTTT.

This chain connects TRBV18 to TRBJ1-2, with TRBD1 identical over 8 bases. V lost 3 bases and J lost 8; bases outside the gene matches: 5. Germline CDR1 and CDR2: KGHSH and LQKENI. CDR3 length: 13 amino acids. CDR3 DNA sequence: TGTGCCAGCTCACCCCAACAGGGGGAGGGCTACACCTTC. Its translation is CASSPQQGEGYTF.

Here the CDR3 reads CAWRAGEWEKLFF. CDR3 in DNA: TGTGCCTGGAGGGCAGGGGAATGGGAAAAACTGTTTTTT. This chain uses TRBV30 with TRBJ1-4, with D possibly TRBD1 on 6 matching bases. Deletions cut 3 bases from V and 8 bases from J, with 13 bases between. This CDR3 has 13 amino acids. The V gene's germline CDR1 is GTSNPN and CDR2 SVGIG (reference sequence).

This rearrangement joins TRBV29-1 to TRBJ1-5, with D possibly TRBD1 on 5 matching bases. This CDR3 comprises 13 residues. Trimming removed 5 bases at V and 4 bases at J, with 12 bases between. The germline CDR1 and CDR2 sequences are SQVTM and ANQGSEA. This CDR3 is CSVSQGGNQPQHF. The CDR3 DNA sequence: TGCAGCGTTTCGCAGGGAGGGAATCAGCCCCAGCATTTT.

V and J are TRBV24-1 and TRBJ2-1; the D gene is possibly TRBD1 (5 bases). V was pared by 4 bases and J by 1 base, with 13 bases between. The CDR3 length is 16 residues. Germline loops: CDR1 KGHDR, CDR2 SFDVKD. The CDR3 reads CATSESGQGSYNEQFF. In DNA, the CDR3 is TGTGCCACCAGTGAATCTGGCCAGGGATCCTACAATGAGCAGTTCTTC.

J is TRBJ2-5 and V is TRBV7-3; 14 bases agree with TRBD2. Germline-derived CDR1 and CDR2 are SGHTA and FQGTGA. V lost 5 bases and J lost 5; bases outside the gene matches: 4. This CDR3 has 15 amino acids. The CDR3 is CASSTGLAGAETQYF. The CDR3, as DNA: TGTGCCAGCAGCACGGGACTAGCGGGGGCGGAGACCCAGTACTTC.

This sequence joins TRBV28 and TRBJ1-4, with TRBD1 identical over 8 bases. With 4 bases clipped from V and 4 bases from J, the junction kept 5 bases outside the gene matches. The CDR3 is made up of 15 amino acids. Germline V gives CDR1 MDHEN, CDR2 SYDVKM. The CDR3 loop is CASSSSGGGNEKLFF. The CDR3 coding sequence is TGTGCCAGCAGTTCCTCAGGGGGCGGTAATGAAAAACTGTTTTTT.

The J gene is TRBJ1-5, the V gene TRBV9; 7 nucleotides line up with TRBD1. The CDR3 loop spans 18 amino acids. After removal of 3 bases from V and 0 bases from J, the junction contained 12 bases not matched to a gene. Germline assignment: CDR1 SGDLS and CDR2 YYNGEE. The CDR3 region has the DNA TGTGCCAGCAGCGCGGGACCCGGGACAGCATATAGCAATCAGCCCCAGCATTTT. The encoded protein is CASSAGPGTAYSNQPQHF.

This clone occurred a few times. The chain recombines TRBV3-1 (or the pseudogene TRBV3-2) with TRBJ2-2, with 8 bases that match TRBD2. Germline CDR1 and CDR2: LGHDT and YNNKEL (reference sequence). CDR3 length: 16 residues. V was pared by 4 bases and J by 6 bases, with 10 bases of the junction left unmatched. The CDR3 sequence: CASSRTGTRVSGELFF. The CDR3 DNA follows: TGTGCCAGCAGCCGAACCGGGACTAGGGTTTCCGGGGAGCTGTTTTTT.

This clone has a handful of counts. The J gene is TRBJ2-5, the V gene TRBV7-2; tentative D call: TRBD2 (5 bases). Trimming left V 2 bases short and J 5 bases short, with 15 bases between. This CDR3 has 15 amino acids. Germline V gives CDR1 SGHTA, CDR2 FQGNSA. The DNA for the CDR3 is TGTGCCAGCAGCTTACAACCCGGGGTGGGGGAGACCCAGTACTTC. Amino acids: CASSLQPGVGETQYF.

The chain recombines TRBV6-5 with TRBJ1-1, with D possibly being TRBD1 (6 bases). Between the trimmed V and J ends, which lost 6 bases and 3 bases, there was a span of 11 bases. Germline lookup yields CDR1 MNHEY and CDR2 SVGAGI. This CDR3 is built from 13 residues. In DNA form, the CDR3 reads TGTGCCAGCAGCACACAGGGTTACACTGAAGCTTTCTTT. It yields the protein CASSTQGYTEAFF.

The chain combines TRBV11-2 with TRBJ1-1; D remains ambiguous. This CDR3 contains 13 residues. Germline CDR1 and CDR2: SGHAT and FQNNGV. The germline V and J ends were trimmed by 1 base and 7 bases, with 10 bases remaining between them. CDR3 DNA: TGTGCCAGCAGCTTAGGGCAGTGGCTTGAAGCTTTCTTT. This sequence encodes CASSLGQWLEAFF.

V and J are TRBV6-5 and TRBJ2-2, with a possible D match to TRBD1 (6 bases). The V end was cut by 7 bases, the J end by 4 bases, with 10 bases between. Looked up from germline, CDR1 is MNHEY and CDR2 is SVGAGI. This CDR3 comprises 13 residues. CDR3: CASNRELTGELFF. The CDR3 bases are TGTGCCAGCAACAGGGAGCTCACCGGGGAGCTGTTTTTT.

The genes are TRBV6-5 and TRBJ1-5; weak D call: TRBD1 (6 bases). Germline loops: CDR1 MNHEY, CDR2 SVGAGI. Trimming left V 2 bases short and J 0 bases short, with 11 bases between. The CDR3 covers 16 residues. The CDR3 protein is CASSYGQPYSNQPQHF. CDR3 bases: TGTGCCAGCAGTTACGGACAGCCCTATAGCAATCAGCCCCAGCATTTT.

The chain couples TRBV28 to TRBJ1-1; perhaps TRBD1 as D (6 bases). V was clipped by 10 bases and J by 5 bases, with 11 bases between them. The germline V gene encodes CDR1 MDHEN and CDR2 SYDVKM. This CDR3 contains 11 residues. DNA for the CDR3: TGTGCCACCTGGGACAAAACTGAAGCTTTCTTT. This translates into CATWDKTEAFF.

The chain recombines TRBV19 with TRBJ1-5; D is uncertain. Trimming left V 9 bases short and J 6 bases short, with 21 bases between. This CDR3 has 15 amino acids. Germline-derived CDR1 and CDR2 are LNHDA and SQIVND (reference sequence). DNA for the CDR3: TGTGCCAGCCGATGGTTTGGAGAGTCGGGTCAGCCCCAGCATTTT. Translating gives CASRWFGESGQPQHF.

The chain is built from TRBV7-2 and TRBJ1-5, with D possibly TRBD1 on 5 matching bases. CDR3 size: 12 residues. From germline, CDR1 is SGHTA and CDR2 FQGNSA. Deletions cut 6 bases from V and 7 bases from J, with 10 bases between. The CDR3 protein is CASSDSAQPQHF. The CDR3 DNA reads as TGTGCCAGCAGTGACAGCGCCCAGCCCCAGCATTTT.

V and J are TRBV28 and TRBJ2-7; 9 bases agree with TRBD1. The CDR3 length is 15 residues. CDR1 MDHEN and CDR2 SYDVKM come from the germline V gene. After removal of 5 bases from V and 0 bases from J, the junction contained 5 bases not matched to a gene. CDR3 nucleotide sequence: TGTGCCAGCAGTCGTGACAGGGGGGTCTCCTACGAGCAGTACGTC. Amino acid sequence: CASSRDRGVSYEQYV.

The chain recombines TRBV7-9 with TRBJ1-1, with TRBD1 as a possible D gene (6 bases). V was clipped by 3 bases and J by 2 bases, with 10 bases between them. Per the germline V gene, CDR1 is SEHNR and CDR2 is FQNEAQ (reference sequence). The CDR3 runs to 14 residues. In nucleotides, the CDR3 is TGTGCCAGCAGCTTTTGGGACACCAACACTGAAGCTTTCTTT. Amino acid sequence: CASSFWDTNTEAFF.

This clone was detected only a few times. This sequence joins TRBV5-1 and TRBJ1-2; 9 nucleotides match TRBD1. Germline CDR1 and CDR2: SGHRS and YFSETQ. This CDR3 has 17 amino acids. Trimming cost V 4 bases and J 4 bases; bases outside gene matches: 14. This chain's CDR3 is CASSAPGQGRKGYGYTF. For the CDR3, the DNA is TGCGCCAGCAGCGCGCCCGGACAGGGGCGAAAAGGCTATGGCTACACCTTC.

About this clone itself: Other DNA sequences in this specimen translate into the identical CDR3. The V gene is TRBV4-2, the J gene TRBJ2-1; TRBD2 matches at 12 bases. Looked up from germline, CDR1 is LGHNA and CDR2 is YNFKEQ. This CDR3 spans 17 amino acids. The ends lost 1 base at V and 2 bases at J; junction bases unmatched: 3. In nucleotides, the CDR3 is TGTGCCAGCAGCCAAGCGACTAGCGGGGGCCCCTACAATGAGCAGTTCTTC. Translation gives CASSQATSGGPYNEQFF.

CDR3 bases: TGTGCCACCAGCAGCTACAGGGGGGAGTCCGGGGAGCTGTTTTTT. It codes for CATSSYRGESGELFF. The chain combines TRBV15 with TRBJ2-2; 8 bases are a match to TRBD1. This CDR3 spans 15 amino acids. Germline loops: CDR1 LNHNV, CDR2 YYDKDF (reference sequence). Germline trimming cut 3 bases from V and 6 bases from J; bases unmatched to any gene: 6.

The CDR3 loop reads CASSMGRGQGNTIYF. CDR3 coding DNA: TGTGCCAGTAGTATGGGCAGGGGGCAAGGAAACACCATATATTTT. The rearrangement links TRBV19 to TRBJ1-3, with 8 bases lining up with TRBD1. CDR3 length: 15 residues. CDR1 LNHDA and CDR2 SQIVND come from the germline V gene (reference sequence). V was clipped by 3 bases and J by 4 bases; unmatched bases: 5.

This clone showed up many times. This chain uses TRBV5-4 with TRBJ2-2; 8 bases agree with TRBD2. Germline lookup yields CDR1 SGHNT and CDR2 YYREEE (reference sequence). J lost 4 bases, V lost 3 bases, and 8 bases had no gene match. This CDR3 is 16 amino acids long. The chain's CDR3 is CASSSIAGLGTGELFF. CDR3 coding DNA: TGTGCCAGCAGCTCAATAGCGGGGTTGGGCACCGGGGAGCTGTTTTTT.

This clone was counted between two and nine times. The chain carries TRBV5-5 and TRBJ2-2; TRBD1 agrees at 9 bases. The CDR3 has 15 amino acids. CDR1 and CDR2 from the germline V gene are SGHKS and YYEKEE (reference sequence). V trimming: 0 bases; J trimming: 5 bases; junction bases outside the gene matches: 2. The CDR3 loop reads CASSLGDRVTGELFF. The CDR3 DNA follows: TGTGCCAGCAGCTTGGGGGACAGGGTTACCGGGGAGCTGTTTTTT.